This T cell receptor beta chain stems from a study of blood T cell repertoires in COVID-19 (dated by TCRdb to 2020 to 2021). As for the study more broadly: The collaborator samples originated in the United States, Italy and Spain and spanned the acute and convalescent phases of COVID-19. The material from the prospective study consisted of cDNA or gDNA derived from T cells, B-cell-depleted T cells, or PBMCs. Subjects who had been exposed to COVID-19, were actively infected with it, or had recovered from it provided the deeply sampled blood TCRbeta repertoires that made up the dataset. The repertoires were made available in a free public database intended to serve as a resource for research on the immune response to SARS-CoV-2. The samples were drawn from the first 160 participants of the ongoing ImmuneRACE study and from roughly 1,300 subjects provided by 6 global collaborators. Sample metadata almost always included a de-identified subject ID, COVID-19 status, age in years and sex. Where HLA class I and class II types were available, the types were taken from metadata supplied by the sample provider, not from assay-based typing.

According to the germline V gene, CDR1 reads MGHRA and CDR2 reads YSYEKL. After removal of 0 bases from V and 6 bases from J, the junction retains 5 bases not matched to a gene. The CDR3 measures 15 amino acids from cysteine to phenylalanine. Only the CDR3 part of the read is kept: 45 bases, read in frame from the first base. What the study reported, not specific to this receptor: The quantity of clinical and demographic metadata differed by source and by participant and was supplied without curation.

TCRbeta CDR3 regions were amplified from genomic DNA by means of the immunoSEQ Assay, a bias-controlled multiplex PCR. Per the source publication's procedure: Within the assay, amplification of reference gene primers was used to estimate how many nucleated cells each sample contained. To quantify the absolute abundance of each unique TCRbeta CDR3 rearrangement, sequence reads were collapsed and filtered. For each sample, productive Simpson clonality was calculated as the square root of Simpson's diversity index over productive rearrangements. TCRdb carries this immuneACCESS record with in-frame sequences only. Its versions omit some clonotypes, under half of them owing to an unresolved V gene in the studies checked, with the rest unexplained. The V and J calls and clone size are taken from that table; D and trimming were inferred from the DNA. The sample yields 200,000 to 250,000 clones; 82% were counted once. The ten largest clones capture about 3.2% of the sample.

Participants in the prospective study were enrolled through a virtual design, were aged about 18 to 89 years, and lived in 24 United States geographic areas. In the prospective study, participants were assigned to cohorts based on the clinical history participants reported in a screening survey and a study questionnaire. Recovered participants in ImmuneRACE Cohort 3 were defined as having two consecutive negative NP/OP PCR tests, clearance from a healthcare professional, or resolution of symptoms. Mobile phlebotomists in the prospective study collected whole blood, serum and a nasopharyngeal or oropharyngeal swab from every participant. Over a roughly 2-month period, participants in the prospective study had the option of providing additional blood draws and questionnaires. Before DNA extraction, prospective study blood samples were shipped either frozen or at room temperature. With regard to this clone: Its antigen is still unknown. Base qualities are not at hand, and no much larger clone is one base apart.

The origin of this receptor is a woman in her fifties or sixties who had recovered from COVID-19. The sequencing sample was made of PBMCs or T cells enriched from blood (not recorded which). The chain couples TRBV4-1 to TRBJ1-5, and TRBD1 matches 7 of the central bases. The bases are TGCGCCAGCAGCCAAGATGACAGGGTTTTTCAGCCCCAGCATTTT. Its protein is CASSQDDRVFQPQHF.